The 11 T cell receptor beta chains below all came from one sample that was sequenced in a study of T cell changes during pregnancy in multiple sclerosis. Assay: immunoSEQ multiplex PCR; the TCRdb copy retains only in-frame clones and omits some. The sample comprises 35,000 or so clones, approximately 89% of which are singletons, and 0.7% to 0.8% rests with the top ten. The starting material was CD4+ T cells from peripheral blood mononuclear cells, obtained after pregnancy. These receptors all come from a female donor in good health, enrolled as a control in a pregnancy study.

The genes are TRBV2 and TRBJ1-5; the match to TRBD1 covers 7 bases. CDR3 length: 18 residues. Germline V lookup: CDR1 SNHLY, CDR2 FYNNEI. V shed 1 base, J shed 0 bases, and the junction held 9 bases outside the gene matches. CDR3 sequence: CASSEGAGTDYSNQPQHF. CDR3 nucleotides: TGTGCCAGCAGTGAAGGGGCCGGGACAGACTATAGCAATCAGCCCCAGCATTTT.

The CDR3 DNA is TGTGCCAGCAGCCCGGGACAGGACTACAATCAGCCCCAGCATTTT. Translated, it gives CASSPGQDYNQPQHF. The chain couples TRBV5-5 to TRBJ1-5; 8 bases fit TRBD1. Germline V gene data show CDR1 as SGHKS and CDR2 as YYEKEE (reference sequence). The length of the CDR3 is 15 residues. The V gene end was trimmed by 4 bases and the J gene end by 3 bases; junction bases not matched to a gene: 6.

The V and J genes are TRBV7-2 and TRBJ2-4; tentative D call: TRBD2 (5 bases). Germline lookup yields CDR1 SGHTA and CDR2 FQGNSA. V shed 1 base and J shed 9 bases, with 10 bases lying between them. The length of the CDR3 is 13 residues. The DNA for the CDR3 is TGTGCCAGCAGCTTAGGAGGAGGCGGCATTCAGTACTTC. Protein product: CASSLGGGGIQYF.

The rearrangement uses TRBV9 and TRBJ2-2; tentatively, D is TRBD1 (6 bases). Germline loops: CDR1 SGDLS, CDR2 YYNGEE. V shed 6 bases and J shed 4 bases, with 16 bases lying between them. The CDR3 runs to 15 residues. The CDR3 DNA reads as TGTGCCAGCAACCCGGGACACAGGTTCACCGGGGAGCTGTTTTTT. Its translation: CASNPGHRFTGELFF.

This clone was observed a few times. The chain has TRBV2 and TRBJ1-1; D remains ambiguous. Trimming cost V 6 bases and J 1 base, with 9 bases left between them. Germline loops: CDR1 SNHLY, CDR2 FYNNEI. The CDR3 consists of 13 residues. The CDR3 protein is CASRWAENTEAFF. The CDR3 nucleotides are TGTGCCAGCAGATGGGCAGAGAACACTGAAGCTTTCTTT.

The CDR3 nucleotides read TGTGCCAGCAGCTCGGGACAGGGAATGGGAAACACCATATATTTT. Residues: CASSSGQGMGNTIYF. The gene calls are TRBV7-7 and TRBJ1-3; 9 bases line up with TRBD1. Germline V gene lookup returns CDR1 SSHAT and CDR2 FNYEAQ (reference sequence). Losses at the gene ends were 4 bases for V and 4 bases for J; bases not matched to a gene: 5. CDR3 length equals 15 residues.

The chain recombines TRBV19 with TRBJ2-7; 9 bases align to TRBD1. Trimming at V came to 5 bases and at J to 4 bases, leaving 6 bases not matched to a gene. The CDR3 spans 14 residues. The germline V gene encodes CDR1 LNHDA and CDR2 SQIVND (reference sequence). CDR3 in amino acids: CASSRTGEAYEQYF. For the CDR3, the DNA is TGTGCCAGTAGTCGGACAGGGGAAGCATACGAGCAGTACTTC.

The chain carries TRBV29-1 and TRBJ2-1; perhaps TRBD2 as D (5 bases). In germline, CDR1 is SQVTM, CDR2 ANQGSEA. The CDR3 length is 13 residues. V dropped 0 bases and J dropped 12 bases, with 15 bases sitting between them. The CDR3 loop reads CSVEDGSLGRQFF. In nucleotides, the CDR3 is TGCAGCGTTGAAGATGGCTCACTAGGACGGCAGTTCTTC.

The V call is TRBV5-1, the J call TRBJ2-7; possibly TRBD1 for D (5 bases). V lost 5 bases and J lost 2, with 8 bases in between. The CDR3 spans 12 residues. Germline lookup yields CDR1 SGHRS and CDR2 YFSETQ. The CDR3 spells CASRGRAYEQYF. CDR3 in DNA: TGCGCCAGCAGAGGCAGGGCCTACGAGCAGTACTTC. The variable domain in full, with the rest retrieved from reference TRBV5-1 and TRBJ2-7, is KAGVTQTPRYLIKTRGQQVTLSCSPISGHRSVSWYQQTPGQGLQFLFEYFSETQRNKGNFPGRFSGRQFSNSRSEMNVSTLELGDSALYLCASRGRAYEQYFGPGTRLTVT.

This chain joins TRBV27 and TRBJ1-2; 8 bases match TRBD1. This CDR3 comprises 19 residues. Losses at the gene ends were 3 bases for V and 8 bases for J; bases not matched to a gene: 23. Germline lookup yields CDR1 MNHEY and CDR2 SMNVEV (reference sequence). The CDR3 loop reads CASSLRVTIDRGGGKGYTF. CDR3 coding DNA: TGTGCCAGCAGTTTGAGGGTAACAATCGACAGGGGAGGAGGAAAGGGCTACACCTTC.

V usage is TRBV29-1 and J usage is TRBJ2-7, with 9 bases matching TRBD2. The germline V gene encodes CDR1 SQVTM and CDR2 ANQGSEA. The V gene end was trimmed by 6 bases and the J gene end by 0 bases; junction bases not matched to a gene: 6. The CDR3 sequence is 14 residues long. CDR3 DNA sequence: TGCAGCGTGACTAGCGGACGAAACTCCTACGAGCAGTACTTC. Protein: CSVTSGRNSYEQYF.